Each of the 3 T cell receptor beta chains below was sequenced from the same sample in a study of OX40 agonist ivuxolimab in advanced cancers. Profiling relied on immunoSEQ multiplex PCR, and the TCRdb table lists in-frame clones only, not all of them. Of some 45,000 clones listed, approximately 83% are singletons. This sample comprised CD4+ or CD8+ T cells sorted from blood, obtained in a trial of the OX40 agonist ivuxolimab. The receptors originated from an adult with an advanced solid tumor such as melanoma, head and neck, liver or kidney cancer.

The rearrangement joins TRBV29-1 to TRBJ2-1; 10 positions agree with TRBD2. Trimming removed 3 bases from V and 9 bases from J; junction bases left unmatched: 11. This CDR3 comprises 15 residues. Per the germline V gene, CDR1 is SQVTM and CDR2 is ANQGSEA. The CDR3 DNA is TGCAGCGTTGATGGGCCAGCGGGGGGGCCTGGTGAGCAGTTCTTC. Encoded protein: CSVDGPAGGPGEQFF.

This clone has a single count. The chain recombines TRBV4-1 with TRBJ2-1; TRBD2 matches 13 bases. Looked up from germline, CDR1 is MGHRA and CDR2 is YSYEKL. The CDR3 is 17 residues long. The junction had 4 bases not matched to a gene; V was cut back by 4 bases and J by 1 base. The CDR3 loop is CASSLGTSGVSYNEQFF. DNA of the CDR3: TGCGCCAGCAGCCTAGGGACTAGCGGGGTTTCCTACAATGAGCAGTTCTTC.

This clone showed up just once. The genes are TRBV5-1 and TRBJ1-2; 9 positions match TRBD1. The CDR3 contains 16 residues. Germline loops: CDR1 SGHRS, CDR2 YFSETQ. The trim removed 1 base at V and 7 bases at J, leaving 11 bases unmatched. The CDR3 region has the DNA TGCGCCAGCAGCTTGTACCGGACAGGGGAATTGAGTGGCTACACCTTC. It yields the protein CASSLYRTGELSGYTF.